This T cell receptor beta chain stems from a study of T-cell memory formation after mild COVID-19. This clonotype was counted a few times. The antigen remains unidentified. This CDR3 contains 15 residues. Germline V gene sequence: CDR1 SGHKS, CDR2 YYEKEE (reference sequence). V lost 3 bases, J lost 5 bases, and 8 bases stayed unmatched. From 5'RACE with constant-segment primers came TCR alpha and TCR beta cDNA libraries that carried sample barcodes and UMIs. TCRdb independently ran MiXCR on the 5' RACE reads; one entry per CDR3 protein. The sample shows 250,000 or so distinct CDR3 sequences, 8.5% to 9.5% of them seen only once. General study results and limits: Chiefly within CM and EM were the contracting CD4+ clones; CD8+ ones were within EMRA. Cross-reactive memory appears to have joined, as suggested by some responding clones showing up in pre-infection memory.

The receptor's source is a young man who had mild COVID-19 (a few samples of this study predate the infection). Cell type and time point are not known. The V gene is TRBV5-5, the J gene TRBJ1-5; 7 nucleotides agree with TRBD1. The sample comprised PBMCs or a T cell subset sorted from them (not recorded which). The CDR3 DNA follows: TGTGCCAGCAGCTCGCAGGGGGGGTGGGATCAGCCCCAGCATTTT. Translation gives CASSSQGGWDQPQHF.